A single sample is the source of the 11 T cell receptor beta chains below, sequenced in a study of T cell responses to AZD1222 COVID-19 vaccine. The method was immunoSEQ multiplex PCR; TCRdb's version includes in-frame clones alone and lacks a portion of them. The data hold roughly 140,000 clones, with roughly 91% observed a single time. Sequencing used peripheral blood, obtained on day 0 of AZD1222 vaccination. The receptor source for this set is an adult in good health.

The chain joins TRBV27 to TRBJ1-1; D remains unclear. The CDR3 sequence is 13 residues long. CDR1 is MNHEY and CDR2 is SMNVEV in the germline V gene (reference sequence). V lost 2 bases, J lost 1 base, and 5 bases lay in between. The CDR3 DNA reads TGTGCCAGCAGTTTAGGTCGGAACACTGAAGCTTTCTTT. Translation: CASSLGRNTEAFF.

The chain recombines TRBV7-8 with TRBJ1-1; a possible D gene is TRBD1 (6 bases). Trimming took 1 base from V and 5 from J, leaving 11 bases between them. Germline V gene sequence: CDR1 SGHVS, CDR2 FQNEAQ. This CDR3 has 14 amino acids. The CDR3 here is CASSLGTGWTEAFF. In nucleotides, the CDR3 is TGTGCCAGCAGCTTAGGAACAGGGTGGACTGAAGCTTTCTTT.

CDR3 in DNA: TGTGCCACCAGCAGTGGAGATACGCAGTATTTT. This translates into CATSSGDTQYF. The chain joins TRBV15 to TRBJ2-3; D is unresolved. Trimming left V 3 bases short and J 5 bases short, with 3 bases between. Germline V gives CDR1 LNHNV, CDR2 YYDKDF (reference sequence). CDR3 length equals 11 residues.

The chain joins TRBV13 to TRBJ2-7; 7 bases are a match to TRBD2. The junction had 12 bases not matched to a gene; V was cut back by 8 bases and J by 5 bases. CDR3 size: 14 residues. The V gene's germline CDR1 is PRHDT and CDR2 FYEKMQ (reference sequence). CDR3 DNA sequence: TGTGCCAGCTTAATTGGCGGGAGTGGCGACGAGCAGTACTTC. Residues: CASLIGGSGDEQYF. Based on the CDR3 plus reference TRBV13 and TRBJ2-7, the full variable domain is AAGVIQSPRHLIKEKRETATLKCYPIPRHDTVYWYQQGPGQDPQFLISFYEKMQSDKGSIPDRFSAQQFSDYHSELNMSSLELGDSALYFCASLIGGSGDEQYFGPGTRLTVT.

The DNA for the CDR3 is TGTGCCAGCAGCTCGTTACTAGCGGGGGCGGAGCAGTACTTC. As protein: CASSSLLAGAEQYF. The J gene is TRBJ2-7, the V gene TRBV7-8, with 11 bases fitting TRBD2. J lost 7 bases, V lost 4 bases, and 6 bases had no gene match. Germline V lookup: CDR1 SGHVS, CDR2 FQNEAQ. The CDR3 length is 14 residues. Using reference TRBV7-8 and TRBJ2-7 for the parts outside the CDR3, the full variable domain is GAGVSQSPRYKVAKRGQDVALRCDPISGHVSLFWYQQALGQGPEFLTYFQNEAQLDKSGLPSDRFFAERPEGSVSTLKIQRTQQEDSAVYLCASSSLLAGAEQYFGPGTRLTVT.

The chain couples TRBV7-3 to TRBJ2-6; D could derive from TRBD1 or TRBD2 (5 bases each). The CDR3 is 16 residues long. CDR1 is SGHTA, CDR2 FQGTGA, per germline. V lost 5 bases and J 0 bases, leaving 11 bases between the germline ends. CDR3 loop: CASSPGTVSGANVLTF. CDR3 nucleotide sequence: TGTGCCAGCAGCCCCGGGACGGTCTCTGGGGCCAACGTCCTGACTTTC.

The sample holds one count of this clone. The chain links TRBV7-2 to TRBJ1-1; D ambiguous. The V gene's germline CDR1 is SGHTA and CDR2 FQGNSA. V was clipped by 5 bases and J by 4 bases, with 11 bases between them. The CDR3 loop spans 13 amino acids. In nucleotides, the CDR3 is TGTGCCAGCAGCCCTCCGTCGGCCACTGAAGCTTTCTTT. Its protein product is CASSPPSATEAFF.

The genes are TRBV7-2 and TRBJ2-5, with 7 positions matching TRBD1. V trimming: 4 bases; J trimming: 4 bases; junction bases outside the gene matches: 6. CDR1 is SGHTA, CDR2 FQGNSA, per germline. The CDR3 contains 14 residues. In DNA form, the CDR3 reads TGTGCCAGCAGCTCACAGGGGTTTGCAGAGACCCAGTACTTC. Protein sequence: CASSSQGFAETQYF.

The V gene is TRBV5-6, the J gene TRBJ1-6; 10 bases fit TRBD1. This CDR3 region has 15 residues. Trimming cost V 4 bases and J 7 bases; bases outside gene matches: 5. Germline CDR1 reads SGHDT; CDR2 reads YYEEEE. The CDR3 loop reads CASSPRDRGNSPLHF. DNA of the CDR3: TGTGCCAGCAGCCCCCGGGACAGGGGAAATTCACCCCTCCACTTT.

V and J are TRBV28 and TRBJ1-5; no firm D call. The CDR3 extends over 12 amino acids. Germline CDR1 is MDHEN and CDR2 is SYDVKM. The ends were cut back, 7 bases at V and 5 bases at J, with 9 bases in the middle. CDR3 sequence reads: CASTPGYQPQHF. CDR3 nucleotides: TGTGCCAGCACCCCGGGGTATCAGCCCCAGCATTTT.

V usage is TRBV3-1 (or the pseudogene TRBV3-2) and J usage is TRBJ2-3; D is possibly TRBD2 (7 bases). Germline V gene data show CDR1 as LGHDT and CDR2 as YNNKEL (reference sequence). This CDR3 is built from 16 residues. V lost 5 bases to trimming and J lost 2 bases, with 17 bases between them. DNA of the CDR3: TGTGCCAGCAGCTCTAAGGGGGGGGGTTTCACAGATACGCAGTATTTT. This gives the protein CASSSKGGGFTDTQYF.